A selection of T cell receptor beta chains follows, all from one sample in a study of identical twins. TCRdb re-derived calls from the 5' RACE reads in MiXCR, one entry per CDR3 protein. The sample lists around 530,000 distinct CDR3 sequences; 12% to 15% were seen once. These same records also appear under a second study, on yellow fever vaccine responses in identical twins.

Sequencing input: CD4+ T cells sorted from blood. These receptors were obtained from a young woman in good health. Both conserved end residues are trimmed from each CDR3. Fields, in order: clone size, J gene, V gene, CDR3 protein. Size tells how often a clone was seen (once, few, many) or the class of an expanded clone, and some rows leave it out.

- | TRBJ1-5 | TRBV28 | ASSFRDRGRAQPQH
- | TRBJ2-7 | TRBV28 | ASSLPGQYEQY
- | TRBJ2-2 | TRBV7-9 | ASEIRGSGELF
many | TRBJ1-2 | TRBV12-3/TRBV12-4 | ASSWVSDYGYT
few | TRBJ1-2 | TRBV6-5 | ASSSSTLGGYT
- | TRBJ1-2 | TRBV2 | ASSSGPDRGYT
few | TRBJ2-3 | TRBV28 | ASRRPRVRGLRDTQY
few | TRBJ2-6 | TRBV12-3/TRBV12-4 | ASSPNVPGANVLT
- | TRBJ2-7 | TRBV7-2 | ASSPPGQGGREQY
few | TRBJ2-1 | TRBV5-1 | ASRQAGLAGVQEQF
- | TRBJ2-1 | TRBV25-1 | ASSETNQHRSGTHEQF
- | TRBJ1-2 | TRBV6-6 | ASRPSEDYGYT
few | TRBJ2-1 | TRBV12-3/TRBV12-4 | ASSLVGWGEQF
- | TRBJ1-4 | TRBV29-1 | SVGRAAEKLF
- | TRBJ2-5 | TRBV10-3 | AISPSQQETQY
few | TRBJ2-5 | TRBV24-1 | ATSDSKDHPGEETQY
few | TRBJ2-1 | TRBV20-1 | SALTSGGSLEQF